This entry is about one T cell receptor beta chain. Treatment noted: 15 to 20 received Ad26.COV2.S at low or high dose, single or two shots; 5 received placebo; per-sample allocation not given. The samples were gathered on day 63 after the first injection of vaccine or placebo. The data originate from a study of Ad26.COV2.S vaccination and SARS-CoV-2 variants. About the research overall: Into the muscle, Ad26.COV2.S was dosed once or twice, 56 days apart.

The repertoire was sequenced with immunoSEQ multiplex PCR; TCRdb's copy has only in-frame clones and lacks some. Of some 520,000 clones in the sample, around 88% were seen once. CDR1 and CDR2 (germline): GTSNPN, SVGIG (reference sequence). The CDR3 runs to 13 residues. Trimming at V came to 4 bases and at J to 4 bases, leaving 4 bases not matched to a gene. The input for sequencing was peripheral blood, taken in a trial of Ad26.COV2.S vaccine versus placebo. The chain recombines TRBV30 with TRBJ1-3, with TRBD1 matching 7 bases. This receptor was identified in a person between 18 and 65 years old who received the Ad26.COV2.S COVID-19 vaccine or a placebo. CDR3 sequence reads: CAWKTGSGNTIYF. The CDR3 DNA is TGTGCCTGGAAGACAGGGTCAGGAAACACCATATATTTT.